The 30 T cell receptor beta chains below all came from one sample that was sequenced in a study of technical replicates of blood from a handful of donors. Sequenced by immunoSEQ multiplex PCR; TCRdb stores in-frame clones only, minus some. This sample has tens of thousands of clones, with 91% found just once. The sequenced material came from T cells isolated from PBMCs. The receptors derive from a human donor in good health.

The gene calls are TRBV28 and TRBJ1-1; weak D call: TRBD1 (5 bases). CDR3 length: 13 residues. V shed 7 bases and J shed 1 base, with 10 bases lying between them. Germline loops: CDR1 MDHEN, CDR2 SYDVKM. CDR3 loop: CASKMTENTEAFF. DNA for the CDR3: TGTGCCAGCAAGATGACAGAGAACACTGAAGCTTTCTTT.

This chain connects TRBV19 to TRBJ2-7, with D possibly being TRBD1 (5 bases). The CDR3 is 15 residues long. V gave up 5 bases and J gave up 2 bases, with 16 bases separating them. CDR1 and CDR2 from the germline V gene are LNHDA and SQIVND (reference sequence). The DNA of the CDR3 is TGTGCCAGTAGTTCGTTAGGACAACAAGCCTACGAGCAGTACTTC. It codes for CASSSLGQQAYEQYF.

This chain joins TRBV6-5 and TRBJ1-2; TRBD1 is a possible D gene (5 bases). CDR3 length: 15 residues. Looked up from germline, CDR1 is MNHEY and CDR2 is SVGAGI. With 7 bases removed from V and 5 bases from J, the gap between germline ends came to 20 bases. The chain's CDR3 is CASTPVHSAGYGYTF. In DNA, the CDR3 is TGTGCCAGCACCCCAGTCCATTCTGCAGGGTATGGCTACACCTTC.

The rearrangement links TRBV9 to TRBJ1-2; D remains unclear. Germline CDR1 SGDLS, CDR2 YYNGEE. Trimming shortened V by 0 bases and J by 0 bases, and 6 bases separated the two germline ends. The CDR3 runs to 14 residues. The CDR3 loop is CASSVAGANYGYTF. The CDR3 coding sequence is TGTGCCAGCAGCGTAGCTGGAGCTAACTATGGCTACACCTTC.

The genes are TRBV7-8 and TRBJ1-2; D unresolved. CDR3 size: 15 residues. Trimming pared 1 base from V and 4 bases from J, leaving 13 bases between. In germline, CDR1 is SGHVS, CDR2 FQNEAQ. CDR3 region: CASSLDGERAYGYTF. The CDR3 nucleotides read TGTGCCAGCAGCTTAGACGGGGAAAGAGCCTATGGCTACACCTTC.

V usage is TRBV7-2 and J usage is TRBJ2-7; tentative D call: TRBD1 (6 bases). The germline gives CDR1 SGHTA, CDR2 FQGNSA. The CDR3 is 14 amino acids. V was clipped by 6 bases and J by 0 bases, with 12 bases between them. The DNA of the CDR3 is TGTGCCAGCAGTTTTACAGGGTCCTCCTACGAGCAGTACTTC. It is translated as CASSFTGSSYEQYF.

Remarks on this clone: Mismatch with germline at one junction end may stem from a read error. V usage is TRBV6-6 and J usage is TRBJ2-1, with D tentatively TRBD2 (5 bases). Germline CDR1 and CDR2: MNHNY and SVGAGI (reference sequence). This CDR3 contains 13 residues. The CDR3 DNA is TGTGCCAGCACTTACTACGCCGGGGATGAGCAGTTCTTC. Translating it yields CASTYYAGDEQFF.

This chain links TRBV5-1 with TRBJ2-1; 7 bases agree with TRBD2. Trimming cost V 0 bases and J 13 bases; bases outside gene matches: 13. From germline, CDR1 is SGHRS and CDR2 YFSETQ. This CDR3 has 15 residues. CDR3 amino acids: CASSLEVAGHTKQFF. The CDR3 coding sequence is TGCGCCAGCAGCTTGGAGGTAGCGGGCCATACAAAACAGTTCTTC.

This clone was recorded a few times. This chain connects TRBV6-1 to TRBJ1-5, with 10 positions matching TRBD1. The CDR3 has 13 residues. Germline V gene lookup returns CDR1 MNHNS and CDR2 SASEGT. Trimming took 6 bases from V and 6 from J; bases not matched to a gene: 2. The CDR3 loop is CASRGDRGQPQHF. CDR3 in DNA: TGTGCCAGCAGAGGGGACAGGGGTCAGCCCCAGCATTTT.

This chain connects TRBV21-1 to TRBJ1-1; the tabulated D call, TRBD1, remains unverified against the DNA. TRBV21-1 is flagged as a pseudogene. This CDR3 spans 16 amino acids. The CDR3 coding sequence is TGTGCCAGCCCCATGCACGTGGGCAGGGCGAACACTGAAGCTTTCTTT. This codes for CASPMHVGRANTEAFF.

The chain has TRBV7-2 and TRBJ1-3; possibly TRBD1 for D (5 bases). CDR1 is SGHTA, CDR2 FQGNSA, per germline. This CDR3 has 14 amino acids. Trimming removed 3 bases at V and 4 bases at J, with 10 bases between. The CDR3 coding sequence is TGTGCCAGCAGCTTGACAGTAACGGGAAACACCATATATTTT. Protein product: CASSLTVTGNTIYF.

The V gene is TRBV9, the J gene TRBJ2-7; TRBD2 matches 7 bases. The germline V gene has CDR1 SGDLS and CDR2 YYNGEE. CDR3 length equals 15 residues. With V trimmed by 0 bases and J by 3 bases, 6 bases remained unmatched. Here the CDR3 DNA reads TGTGCCAGCAGCGTAGAAAGCGGGGTTATCTACGAGCAGTACTTC. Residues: CASSVESGVIYEQYF.

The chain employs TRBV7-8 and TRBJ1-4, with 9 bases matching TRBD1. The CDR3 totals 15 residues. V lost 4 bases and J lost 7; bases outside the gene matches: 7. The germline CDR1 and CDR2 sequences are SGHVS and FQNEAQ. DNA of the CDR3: TGTGCCAGCAGCTCAACCCGGGACAGGGTTGAAAAACTGTTTTTT. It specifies CASSSTRDRVEKLFF.

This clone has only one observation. The CDR3 nucleotides read TGCGCCAGCACCGAGCCGGGACTCCAACTAATATATTTT. It is translated as CASTEPGLQLIYF. The chain employs TRBV5-1 and TRBJ1-3, with TRBD1 as a possible D gene (5 bases). The CDR3 length is 13 residues. V lost 6 bases and J 13 bases, leaving 20 bases between the germline ends. Looked up from germline, CDR1 is SGHRS and CDR2 is YFSETQ. Together with reference TRBV5-1 and TRBJ1-3, the CDR3 gives the full variable domain: KAGVTQTPRYLIKTRGQQVTLSCSPISGHRSVSWYQQTPGQGLQFLFEYFSETQRNKGNFPGRFSGRQFSNSRSEMNVSTLELGDSALYLCASTEPGLQLIYFGEGSWLTVV.

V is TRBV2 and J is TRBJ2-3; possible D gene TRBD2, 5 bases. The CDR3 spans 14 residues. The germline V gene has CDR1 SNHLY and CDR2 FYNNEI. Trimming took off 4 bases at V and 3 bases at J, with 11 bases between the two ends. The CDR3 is CASSGEWGTDTQYF. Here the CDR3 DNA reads TGTGCCAGCAGTGGGGAGTGGGGAACAGATACGCAGTATTTT.

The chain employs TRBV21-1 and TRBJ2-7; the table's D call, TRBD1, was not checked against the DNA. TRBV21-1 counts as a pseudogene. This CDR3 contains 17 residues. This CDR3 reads CASSVTGTGGPSYEQYF. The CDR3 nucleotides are TGTGCCAGCAGCGTCACCGGGACAGGGGGCCCTTCCTACGAGCAGTACTTC.

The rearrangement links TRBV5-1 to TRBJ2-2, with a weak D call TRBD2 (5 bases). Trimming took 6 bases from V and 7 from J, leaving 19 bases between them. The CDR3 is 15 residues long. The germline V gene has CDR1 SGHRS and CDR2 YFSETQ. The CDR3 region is CASITVPGTHGELFF. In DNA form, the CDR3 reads TGCGCCAGCATAACGGTCCCGGGAACCCACGGGGAGCTGTTTTTT.

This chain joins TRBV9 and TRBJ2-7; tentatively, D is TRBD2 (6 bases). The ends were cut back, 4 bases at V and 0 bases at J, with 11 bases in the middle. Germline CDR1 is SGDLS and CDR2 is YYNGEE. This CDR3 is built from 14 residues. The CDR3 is CASSFASDSYEQYF. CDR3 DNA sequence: TGTGCCAGCAGCTTTGCTAGCGACTCCTACGAGCAGTACTTC.

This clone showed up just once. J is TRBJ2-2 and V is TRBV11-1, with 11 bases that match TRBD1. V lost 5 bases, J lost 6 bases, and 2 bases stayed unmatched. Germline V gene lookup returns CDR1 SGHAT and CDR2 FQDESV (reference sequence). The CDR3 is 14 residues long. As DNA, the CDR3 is TGTGCCAGCAGCAGGGACAGGGGGTCCGGGGAGCTGTTTTTT. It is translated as CASSRDRGSGELFF.

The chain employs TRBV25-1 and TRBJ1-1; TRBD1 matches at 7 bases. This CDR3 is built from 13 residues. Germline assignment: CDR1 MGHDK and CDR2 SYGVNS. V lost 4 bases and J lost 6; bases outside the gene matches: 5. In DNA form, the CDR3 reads TGTGCCAGCAGTGCACAGGGGTTGGCTGAAGCTTTCTTT. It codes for CASSAQGLAEAFF.

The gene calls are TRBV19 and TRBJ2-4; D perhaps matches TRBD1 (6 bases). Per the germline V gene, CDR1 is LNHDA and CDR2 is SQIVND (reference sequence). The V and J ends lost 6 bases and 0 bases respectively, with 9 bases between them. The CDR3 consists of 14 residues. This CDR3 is CASSQGLAKNIQYF. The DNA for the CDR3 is TGTGCCAGTAGCCAGGGGCTAGCCAAAAACATTCAGTACTTC.

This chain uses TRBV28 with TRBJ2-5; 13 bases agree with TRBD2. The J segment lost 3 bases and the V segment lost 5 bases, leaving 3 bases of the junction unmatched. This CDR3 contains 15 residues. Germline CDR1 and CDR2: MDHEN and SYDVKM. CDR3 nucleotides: TGTGCCAGCAGTAGGACTAGCGGGAGTGAAGAGACCCAGTACTTC. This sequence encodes CASSRTSGSEETQYF. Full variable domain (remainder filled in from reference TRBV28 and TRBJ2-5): DVKVTQSSRYLVKRTGEKVFLECVQDMDHENMFWYRQDPGLGLRLIYFSYDVKMKEKGDIPEGYSVSREKKERFSLILESASTNQTSMYLCASSRTSGSEETQYFGPGTRLLVL.

In DNA, the CDR3 is TGTGCCAGCTTTAAGCAGGAGGGGCTAAGCTCCTACGAGCAGTACTTC. Its translation is CASFKQEGLSSYEQYF. The chain carries TRBV5-5 and TRBJ2-7; D perhaps matches TRBD2 (6 bases). Germline V gene data show CDR1 as SGHKS and CDR2 as YYEKEE (reference sequence). The V gene lost 7 bases and the J gene lost 0 bases, with 20 bases spanning the gap. This CDR3 has 16 residues.

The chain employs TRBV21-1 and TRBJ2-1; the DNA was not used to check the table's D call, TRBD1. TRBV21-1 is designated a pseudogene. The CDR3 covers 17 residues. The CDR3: CASSKILCGRGDNEQFF. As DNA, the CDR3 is TGTGCCAGCAGCAAAATCCTGTGTGGCAGGGGAGACAATGAGCAGTTCTTC.

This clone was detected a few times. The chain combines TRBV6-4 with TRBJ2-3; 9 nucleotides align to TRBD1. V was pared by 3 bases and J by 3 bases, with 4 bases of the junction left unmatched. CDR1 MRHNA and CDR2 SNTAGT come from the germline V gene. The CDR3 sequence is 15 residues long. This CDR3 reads CASSDGTGLTDTQYF. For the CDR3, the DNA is TGTGCCAGCAGTGATGGGACAGGGTTAACAGATACGCAGTATTTT.

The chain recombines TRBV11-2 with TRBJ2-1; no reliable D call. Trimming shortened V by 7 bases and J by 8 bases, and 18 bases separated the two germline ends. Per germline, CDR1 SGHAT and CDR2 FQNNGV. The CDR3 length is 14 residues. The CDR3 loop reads CASTGAEGLDEQFF. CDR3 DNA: TGTGCCAGCACCGGAGCCGAAGGTCTTGATGAGCAGTTCTTC.

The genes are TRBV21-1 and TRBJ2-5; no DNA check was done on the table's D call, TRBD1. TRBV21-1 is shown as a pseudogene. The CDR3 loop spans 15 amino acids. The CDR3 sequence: CASSPPEGQQETQYF. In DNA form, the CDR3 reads TGTGCCAGCAGCCCACCAGAGGGACAGCAAGAGACCCAGTACTTC.

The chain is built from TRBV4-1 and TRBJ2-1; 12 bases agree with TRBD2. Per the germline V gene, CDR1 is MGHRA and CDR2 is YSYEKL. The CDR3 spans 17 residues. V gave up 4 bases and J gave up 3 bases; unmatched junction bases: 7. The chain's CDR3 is CASSLETSGRNYNEQFF. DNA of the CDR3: TGCGCCAGCAGCCTAGAGACTAGCGGGAGAAACTACAATGAGCAGTTCTTC.

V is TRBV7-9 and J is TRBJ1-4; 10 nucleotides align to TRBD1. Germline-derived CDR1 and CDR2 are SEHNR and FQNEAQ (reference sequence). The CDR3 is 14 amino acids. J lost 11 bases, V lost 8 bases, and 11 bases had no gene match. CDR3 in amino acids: CASQEDRGPEKLFF. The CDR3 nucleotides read TGTGCCAGCCAGGAAGACAGGGGGCCTGAGAAACTGTTTTTT.

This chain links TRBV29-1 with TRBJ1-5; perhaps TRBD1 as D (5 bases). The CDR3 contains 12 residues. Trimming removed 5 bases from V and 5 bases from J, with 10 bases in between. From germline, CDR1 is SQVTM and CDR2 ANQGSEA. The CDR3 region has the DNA TGCAGCGTTACGACAGTGGATCAGCCCCAGCATTTT. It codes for CSVTTVDQPQHF.